This TCR beta chain was sequenced in a study of T-cell memory formation after mild COVID-19. In this sample, this clonotype turned up a few times. CDR3 length: 14 residues. After removal of 4 bases from V and 4 bases from J, the junction contained 4 bases not matched to a gene. Germline values: CDR1 DFQATT, CDR2 SNEGSKA (reference sequence). TCRdb passed the 5' RACE reads through MiXCR, listing each CDR3 protein once. Among fewer than 150,000 distinct CDR3 sequences listed, approximately 15% were seen once. This chain joins TRBV20-1 and TRBJ2-7; 13 bases line up with TRBD2. Sequences were obtained from PBMCs or a T cell subset sorted from them (not recorded which). This clonotype was sampled from a man aged 18-30 years who had mild COVID-19 (a few samples of this study predate the infection). Cell type and time point are not known. The CDR3 reads CSATTSGGAYEQYV. DNA for the CDR3: TGCAGTGCTACCACTAGCGGGGGGGCTTACGAGCAGTACGTC.